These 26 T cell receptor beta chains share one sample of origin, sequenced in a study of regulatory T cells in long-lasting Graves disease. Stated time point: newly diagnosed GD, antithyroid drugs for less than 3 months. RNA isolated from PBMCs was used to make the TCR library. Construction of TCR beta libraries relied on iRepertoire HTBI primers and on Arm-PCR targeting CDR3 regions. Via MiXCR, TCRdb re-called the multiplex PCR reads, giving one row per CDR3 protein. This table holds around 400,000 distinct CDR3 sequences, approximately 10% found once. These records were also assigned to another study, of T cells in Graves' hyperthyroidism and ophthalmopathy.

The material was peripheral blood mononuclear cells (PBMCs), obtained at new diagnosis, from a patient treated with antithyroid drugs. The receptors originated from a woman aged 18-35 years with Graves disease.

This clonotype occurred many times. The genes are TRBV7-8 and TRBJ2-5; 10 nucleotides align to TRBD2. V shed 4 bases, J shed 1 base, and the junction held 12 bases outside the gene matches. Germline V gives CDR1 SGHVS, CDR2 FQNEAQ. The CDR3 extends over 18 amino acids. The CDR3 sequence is CASSSEPLAGVGQETQYF. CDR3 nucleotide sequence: TGTGCCAGCAGCTCCGAACCTCTAGCGGGAGTCGGCCAAGAGACCCAGTACTTC.

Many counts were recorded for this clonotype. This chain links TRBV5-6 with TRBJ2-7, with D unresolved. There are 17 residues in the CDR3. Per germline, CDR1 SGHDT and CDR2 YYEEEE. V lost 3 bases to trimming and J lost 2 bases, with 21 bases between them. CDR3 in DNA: TGTGCCAGCAGCTCCACTATCCATTTGTCCACCCCCTACGAGCAGTACTTC. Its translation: CASSSTIHLSTPYEQYF. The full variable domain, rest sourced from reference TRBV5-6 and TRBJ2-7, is DAGVTQSPTHLIKTRGQQVTLRCSPKSGHDTVSWYQQALGQGPQFIFQYYEEEERQRGNFPDRFSGHQFPNYSSELNVNALLLGDSALYLCASSSTIHLSTPYEQYFGPGTRLTVT.

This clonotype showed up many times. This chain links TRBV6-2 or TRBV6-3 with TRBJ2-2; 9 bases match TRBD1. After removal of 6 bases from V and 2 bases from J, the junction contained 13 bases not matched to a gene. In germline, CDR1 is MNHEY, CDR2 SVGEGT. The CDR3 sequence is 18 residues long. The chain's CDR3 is CASRPAGQGHINTGELFF. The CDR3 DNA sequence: TGTGCCAGCAGACCCGCGGGACAGGGTCACATAAACACCGGGGAGCTGTTTTTT.

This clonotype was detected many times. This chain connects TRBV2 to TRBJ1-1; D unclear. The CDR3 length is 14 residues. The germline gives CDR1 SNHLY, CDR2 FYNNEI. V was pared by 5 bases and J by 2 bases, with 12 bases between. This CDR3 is CASSPTFFNTEAFF. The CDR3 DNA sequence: TGTGCCAGCAGTCCCACATTTTTCAACACTGAAGCTTTCTTT.

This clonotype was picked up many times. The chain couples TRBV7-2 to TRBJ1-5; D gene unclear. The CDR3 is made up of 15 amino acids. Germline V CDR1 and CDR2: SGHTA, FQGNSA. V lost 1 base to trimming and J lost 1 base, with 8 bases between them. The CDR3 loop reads CASSLGIGSNQPQHF. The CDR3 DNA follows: TGTGCCAGCAGCTTAGGTATAGGGAGCAATCAGCCCCAGCATTTT.

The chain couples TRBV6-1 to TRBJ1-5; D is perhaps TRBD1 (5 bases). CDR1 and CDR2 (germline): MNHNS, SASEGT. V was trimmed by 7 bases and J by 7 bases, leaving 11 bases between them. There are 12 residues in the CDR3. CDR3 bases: TGTGCCAGCACAGGGCGGGGGCAGCCCCAGCATTTT. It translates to CASTGRGQPQHF.

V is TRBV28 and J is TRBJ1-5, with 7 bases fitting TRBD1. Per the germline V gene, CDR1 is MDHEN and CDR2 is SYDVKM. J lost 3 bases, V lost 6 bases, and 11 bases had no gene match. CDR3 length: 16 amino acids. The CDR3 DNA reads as TGTGCCAGCAGCGGCGTGAGGGGGCTGATCAATCAGCCCCAGCATTTT. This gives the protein CASSGVRGLINQPQHF.

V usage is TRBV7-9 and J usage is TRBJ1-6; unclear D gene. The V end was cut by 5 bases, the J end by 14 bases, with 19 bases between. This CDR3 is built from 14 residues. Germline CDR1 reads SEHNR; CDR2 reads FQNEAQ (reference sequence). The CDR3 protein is CASSPPSRTRTLHF. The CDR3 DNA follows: TGTGCCAGCAGCCCCCCATCCAGGACTCGGACCCTCCACTTT.

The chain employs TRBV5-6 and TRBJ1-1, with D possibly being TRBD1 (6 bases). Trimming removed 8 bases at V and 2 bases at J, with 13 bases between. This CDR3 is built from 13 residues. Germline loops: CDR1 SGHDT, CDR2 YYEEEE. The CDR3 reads CASLQGRNTEAFF. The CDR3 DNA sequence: TGTGCCAGTCTACAGGGTAGAAACACTGAAGCTTTCTTT.

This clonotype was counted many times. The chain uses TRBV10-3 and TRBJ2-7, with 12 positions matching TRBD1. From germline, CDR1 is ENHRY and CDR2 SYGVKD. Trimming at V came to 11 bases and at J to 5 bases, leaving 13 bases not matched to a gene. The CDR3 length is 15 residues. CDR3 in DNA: TGTGCCGGCGGCTCGTGGGGACAGGGGGCTGACGAGCAGTACTTC. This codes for CAGGSWGQGADEQYF.

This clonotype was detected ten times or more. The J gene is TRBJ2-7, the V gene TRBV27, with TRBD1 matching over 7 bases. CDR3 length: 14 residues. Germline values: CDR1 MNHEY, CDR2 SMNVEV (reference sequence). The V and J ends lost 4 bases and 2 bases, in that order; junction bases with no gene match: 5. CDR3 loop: CASSSTGQPYEQYF. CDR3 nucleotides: TGTGCCAGCAGTTCGACGGGACAGCCCTACGAGCAGTACTTC.

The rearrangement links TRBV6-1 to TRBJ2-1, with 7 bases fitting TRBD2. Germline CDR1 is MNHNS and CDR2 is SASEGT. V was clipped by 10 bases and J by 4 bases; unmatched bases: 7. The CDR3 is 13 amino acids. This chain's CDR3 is CATASGLYNEQFF. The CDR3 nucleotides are TGTGCCACCGCTAGCGGACTTTACAATGAGCAGTTCTTC.

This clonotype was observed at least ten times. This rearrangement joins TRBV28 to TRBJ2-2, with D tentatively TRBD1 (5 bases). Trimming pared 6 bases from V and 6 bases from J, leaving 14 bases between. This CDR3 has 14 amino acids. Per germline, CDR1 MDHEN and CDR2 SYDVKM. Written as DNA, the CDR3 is TGTGCCAGCAGGGAAAGGGGTAGTGCCGGGGAGCTGTTTTTT. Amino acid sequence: CASRERGSAGELFF.

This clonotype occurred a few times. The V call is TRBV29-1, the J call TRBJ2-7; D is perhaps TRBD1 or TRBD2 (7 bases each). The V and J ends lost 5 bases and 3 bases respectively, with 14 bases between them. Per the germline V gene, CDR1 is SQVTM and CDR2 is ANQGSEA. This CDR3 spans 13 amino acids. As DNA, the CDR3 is TGCAGCGTTCAGGGGGAGGGCGTCTACGAGCAGTACTTC. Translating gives CSVQGEGVYEQYF.

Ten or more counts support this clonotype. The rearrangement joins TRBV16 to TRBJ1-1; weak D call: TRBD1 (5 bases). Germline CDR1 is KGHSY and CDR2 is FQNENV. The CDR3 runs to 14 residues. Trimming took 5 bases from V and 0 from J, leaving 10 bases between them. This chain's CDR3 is CASSLQVLNTEAFF. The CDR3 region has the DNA TGTGCCAGCAGCTTACAGGTCCTGAACACTGAAGCTTTCTTT.

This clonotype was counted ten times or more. CDR3 sequence: CASTSTRDRTQYF. CDR3 DNA: TGTGCCAGCACCTCAACTAGAGATAGGACCCAGTACTTC. The rearrangement links TRBV2 to TRBJ2-5, with D possibly matching TRBD2 (5 bases). The CDR3 totals 13 residues. Germline V gene lookup returns CDR1 SNHLY and CDR2 FYNNEI. V lost 7 bases to trimming and J lost 7 bases, with 16 bases between them. Full variable domain (rest looked up from reference TRBV2 and TRBJ2-5): EPEVTQTPSHQVTQMGQEVILRCVPISNHLYFYWYRQILGQKVEFLVSFYNNEISEKSEIFDDQFSVERPDGSNFTLKIRSTKLEDSAMYFCASTSTRDRTQYFGPGTRLLVL.

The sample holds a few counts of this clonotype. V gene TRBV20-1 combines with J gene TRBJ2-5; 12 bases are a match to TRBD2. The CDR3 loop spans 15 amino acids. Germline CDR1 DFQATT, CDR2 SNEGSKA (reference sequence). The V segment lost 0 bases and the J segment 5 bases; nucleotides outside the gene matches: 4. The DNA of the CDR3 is TGCAGTGCTAGAGATCTAGCGGGGGGGACGGAGACCCAGTACTTC. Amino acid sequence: CSARDLAGGTETQYF.

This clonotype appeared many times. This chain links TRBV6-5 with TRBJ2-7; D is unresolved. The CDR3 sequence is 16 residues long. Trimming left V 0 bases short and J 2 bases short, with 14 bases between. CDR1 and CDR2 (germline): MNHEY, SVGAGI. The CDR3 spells CASSYSIERQTYEQYV. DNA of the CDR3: TGTGCCAGCAGTTACTCGATAGAAAGGCAGACCTACGAGCAGTACGTC.

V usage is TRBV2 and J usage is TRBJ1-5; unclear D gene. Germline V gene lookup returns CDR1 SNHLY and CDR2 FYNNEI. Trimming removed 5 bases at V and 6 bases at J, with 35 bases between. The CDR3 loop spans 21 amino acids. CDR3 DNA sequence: TGTGCCAGCAGTAAACACACCTCGAGGAAAAACAGAACCTTATCACCTCAGCCCCAGCATTTT. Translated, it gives CASSKHTSRKNRTLSPQPQHF.

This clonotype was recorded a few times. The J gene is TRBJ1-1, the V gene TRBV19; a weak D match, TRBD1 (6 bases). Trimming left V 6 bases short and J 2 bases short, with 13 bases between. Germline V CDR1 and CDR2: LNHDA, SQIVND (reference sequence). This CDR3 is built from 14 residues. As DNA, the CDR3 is TGTGCCAGTAGGAATGACAGGCTAAACACTGAAGCTTTCTTT. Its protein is CASRNDRLNTEAFF. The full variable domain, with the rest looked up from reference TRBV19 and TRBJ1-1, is DGGITQSPKYLFRKEGQNVTLSCEQNLNHDAMYWYRQDPGQGLRLIYYSQIVNDFQKGDIAEGYSVSREKKESFPLTVTSAQKNPTAFYLCASRNDRLNTEAFFGQGTRLTVV.

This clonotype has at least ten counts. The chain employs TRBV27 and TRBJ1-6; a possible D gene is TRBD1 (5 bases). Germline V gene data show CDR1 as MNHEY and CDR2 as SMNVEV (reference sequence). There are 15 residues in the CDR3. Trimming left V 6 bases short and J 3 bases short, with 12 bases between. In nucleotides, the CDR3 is TGTGCCAGCAGCGGGGACTCCCACTATAATTCACCCCTCCACTTT. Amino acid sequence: CASSGDSHYNSPLHF.

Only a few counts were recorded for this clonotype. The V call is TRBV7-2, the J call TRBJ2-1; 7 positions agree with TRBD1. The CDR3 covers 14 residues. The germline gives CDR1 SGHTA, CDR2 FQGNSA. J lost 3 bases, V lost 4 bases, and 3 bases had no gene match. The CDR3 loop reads CASSSTGVYNEQFF. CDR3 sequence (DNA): TGTGCCAGCAGCTCTACAGGGGTCTACAATGAGCAGTTCTTC.

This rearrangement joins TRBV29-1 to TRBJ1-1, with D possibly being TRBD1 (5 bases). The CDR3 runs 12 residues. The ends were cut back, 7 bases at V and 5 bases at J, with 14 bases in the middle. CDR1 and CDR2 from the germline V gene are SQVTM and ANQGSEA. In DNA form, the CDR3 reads TGCAGCGGGGGCTCCCTTTGGACTGAAGCTTTCTTT. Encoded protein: CSGGSLWTEAFF.

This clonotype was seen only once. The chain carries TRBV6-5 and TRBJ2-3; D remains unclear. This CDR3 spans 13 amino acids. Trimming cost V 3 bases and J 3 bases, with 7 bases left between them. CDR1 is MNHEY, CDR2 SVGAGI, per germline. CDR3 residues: CASSYKVTDTQYF. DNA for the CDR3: TGTGCCAGCAGTTATAAGGTGACAGATACGCAGTATTTT.

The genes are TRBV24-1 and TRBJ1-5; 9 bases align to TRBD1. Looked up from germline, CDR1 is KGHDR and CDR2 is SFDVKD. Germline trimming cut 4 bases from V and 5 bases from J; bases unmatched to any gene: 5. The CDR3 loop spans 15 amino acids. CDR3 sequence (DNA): TGTGCCACCAGTGAGGACAGGGGCAGGGATCAGCCCCAGCATTTT. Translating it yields CATSEDRGRDQPQHF.

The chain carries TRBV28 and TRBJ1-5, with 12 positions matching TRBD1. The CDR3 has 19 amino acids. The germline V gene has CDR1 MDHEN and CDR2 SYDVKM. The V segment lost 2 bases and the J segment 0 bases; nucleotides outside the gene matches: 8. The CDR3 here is CASSLRDRGHEYSNQPQHF. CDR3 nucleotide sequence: TGTGCCAGCAGTTTACGGGACAGGGGGCACGAGTATAGCAATCAGCCCCAGCATTTT.